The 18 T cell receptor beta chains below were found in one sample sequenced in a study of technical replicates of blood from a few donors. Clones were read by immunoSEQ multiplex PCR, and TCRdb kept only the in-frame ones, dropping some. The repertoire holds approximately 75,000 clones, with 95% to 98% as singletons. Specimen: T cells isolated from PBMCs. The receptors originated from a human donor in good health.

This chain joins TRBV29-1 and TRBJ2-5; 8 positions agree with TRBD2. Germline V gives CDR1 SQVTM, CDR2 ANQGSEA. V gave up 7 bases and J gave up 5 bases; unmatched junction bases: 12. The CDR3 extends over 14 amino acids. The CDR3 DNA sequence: TGCAGCGCAAGCCGAGCGGGGGCAGGGGAGACCCAGTACTTC. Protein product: CSASRAGAGETQYF. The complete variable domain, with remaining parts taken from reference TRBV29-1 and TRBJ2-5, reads SAVISQKPSRDICQRGTSLTIQCQVDSQVTMMFWYRQQPGQSLTLIATANQGSEATYESGFVIDKFPISRPNLTFSTLTVSNMSPEDSSIYLCSASRAGAGETQYFGPGTRLLVL.

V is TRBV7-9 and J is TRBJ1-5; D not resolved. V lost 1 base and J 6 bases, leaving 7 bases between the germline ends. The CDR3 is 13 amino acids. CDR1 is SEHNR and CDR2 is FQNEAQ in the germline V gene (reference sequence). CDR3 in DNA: TGTGCCAGCAGCTTAGATAGAGGTCAGCCCCAGCATTTT. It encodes CASSLDRGQPQHF.

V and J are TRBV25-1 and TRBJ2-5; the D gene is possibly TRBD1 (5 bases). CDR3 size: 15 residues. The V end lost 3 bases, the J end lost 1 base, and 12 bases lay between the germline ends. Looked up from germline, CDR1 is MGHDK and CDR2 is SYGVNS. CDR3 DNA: TGTGCCAGCAGTGATCTGACAGTCGTCCAAGAGACCCAGTACTTC. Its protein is CASSDLTVVQETQYF.

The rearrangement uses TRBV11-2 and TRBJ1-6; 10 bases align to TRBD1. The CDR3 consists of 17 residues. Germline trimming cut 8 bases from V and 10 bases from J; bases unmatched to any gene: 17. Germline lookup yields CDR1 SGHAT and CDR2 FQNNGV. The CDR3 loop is CASGRLKRTGGESPLHF. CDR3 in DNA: TGTGCCAGCGGAAGACTTAAGAGGACAGGGGGAGAATCACCCCTCCACTTT.

The CDR3 here is CASSLPRTSGSLRDAPAYEQYF. The CDR3 nucleotides are TGTGCCAGCAGCTTACCCCGAACTAGCGGGAGCCTCCGGGACGCACCTGCCTACGAGCAGTACTTC. The chain has TRBV13 and TRBJ2-7; 11 nucleotides line up with TRBD2. Germline trimming cut 2 bases from V and 2 bases from J; bases unmatched to any gene: 23. From germline, CDR1 is PRHDT and CDR2 FYEKMQ (reference sequence). CDR3 length: 22 amino acids. Full variable domain (outside the CDR3, taken from reference TRBV13 and TRBJ2-7): AAGVIQSPRHLIKEKRETATLKCYPIPRHDTVYWYQQGPGQDPQFLISFYEKMQSDKGSIPDRFSAQQFSDYHSELNMSSLELGDSALYFCASSLPRTSGSLRDAPAYEQYFGPGTRLTVT.

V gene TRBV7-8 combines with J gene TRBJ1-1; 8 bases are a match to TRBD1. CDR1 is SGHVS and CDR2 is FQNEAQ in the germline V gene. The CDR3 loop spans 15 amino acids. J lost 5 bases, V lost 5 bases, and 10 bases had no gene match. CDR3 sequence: CASSTFDRGGTEAFF. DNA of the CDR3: TGTGCCAGCAGCACATTCGACAGGGGTGGAACTGAAGCTTTCTTT.

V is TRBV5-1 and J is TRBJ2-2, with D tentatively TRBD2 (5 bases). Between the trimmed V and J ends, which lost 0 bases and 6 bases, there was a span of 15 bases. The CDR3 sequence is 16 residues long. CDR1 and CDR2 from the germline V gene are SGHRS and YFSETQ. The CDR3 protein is CASSLGLEEYPGELFF. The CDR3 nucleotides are TGCGCCAGCAGCTTGGGCCTGGAGGAATACCCCGGGGAGCTGTTTTTT.

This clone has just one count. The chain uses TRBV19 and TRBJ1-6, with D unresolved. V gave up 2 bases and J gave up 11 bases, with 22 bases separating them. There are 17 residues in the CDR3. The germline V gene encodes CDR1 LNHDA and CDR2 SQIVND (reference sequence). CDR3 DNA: TGTGCCAGTAGTATATTAGCGCGGCAGATAATAAGGGCACCCCTCCACTTT. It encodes CASSILARQIIRAPLHF.

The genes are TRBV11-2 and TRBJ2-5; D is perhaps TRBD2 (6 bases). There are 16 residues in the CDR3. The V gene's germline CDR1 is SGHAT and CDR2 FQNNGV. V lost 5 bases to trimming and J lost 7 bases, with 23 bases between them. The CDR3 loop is CASSRRERLEIATQYF. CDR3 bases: TGTGCCAGCAGCCGCAGAGAAAGACTAGAAATCGCGACCCAGTACTTC.

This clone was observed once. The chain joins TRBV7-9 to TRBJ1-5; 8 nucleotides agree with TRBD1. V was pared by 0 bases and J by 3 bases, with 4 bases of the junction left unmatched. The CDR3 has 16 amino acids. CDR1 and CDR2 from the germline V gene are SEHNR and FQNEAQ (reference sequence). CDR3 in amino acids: CASSLAGQESNQPQHF. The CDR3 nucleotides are TGTGCCAGCAGCTTAGCGGGACAGGAGTCCAATCAGCCCCAGCATTTT. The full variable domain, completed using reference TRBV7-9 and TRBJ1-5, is DTGVSQNPRHKITKRGQNVTFRCDPISEHNRLYWYRQTLGQGPEFLTYFQNEAQLEKSRLLSDRFSAERPKGSFSTLEIQRTEQGDSAMYLCASSLAGQESNQPQHFGDGTRLSIL.

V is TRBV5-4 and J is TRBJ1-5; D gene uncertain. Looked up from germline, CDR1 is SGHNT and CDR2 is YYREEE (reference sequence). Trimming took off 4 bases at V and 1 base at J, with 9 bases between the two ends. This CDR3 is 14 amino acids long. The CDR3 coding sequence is TGTGCCAGCAGCCATTCGGGGAGCAATCAGCCCCAGCATTTT. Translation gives CASSHSGSNQPQHF.

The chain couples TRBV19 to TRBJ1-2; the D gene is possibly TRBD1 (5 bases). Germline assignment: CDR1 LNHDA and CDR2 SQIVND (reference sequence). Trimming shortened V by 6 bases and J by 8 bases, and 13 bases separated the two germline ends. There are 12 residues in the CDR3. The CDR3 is CASRWGGTGYTF. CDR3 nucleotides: TGTGCCAGTAGATGGGGGGGAACCGGCTACACCTTC.

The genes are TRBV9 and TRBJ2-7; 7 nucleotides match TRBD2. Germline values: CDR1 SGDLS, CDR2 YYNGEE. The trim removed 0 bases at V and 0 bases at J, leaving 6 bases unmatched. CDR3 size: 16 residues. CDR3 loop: CASSVGSWEGSYEQYF. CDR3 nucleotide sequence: TGTGCCAGCAGCGTAGGGTCGTGGGAGGGCTCCTACGAGCAGTACTTC. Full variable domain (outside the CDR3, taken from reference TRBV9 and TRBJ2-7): DSGVTQTPKHLITATGQRVTLRCSPRSGDLSVYWYQQSLDQGLQFLIQYYNGEERAKGNILERFSAQQFPDLHSELNLSSLELGDSALYFCASSVGSWEGSYEQYFGPGTRLTVT.

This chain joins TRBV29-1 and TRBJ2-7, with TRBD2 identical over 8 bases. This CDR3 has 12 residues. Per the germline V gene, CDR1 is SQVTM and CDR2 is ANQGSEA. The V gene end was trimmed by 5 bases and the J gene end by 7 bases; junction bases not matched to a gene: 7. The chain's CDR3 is CSVISGRGEQYF. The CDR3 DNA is TGCAGCGTTATCAGCGGGAGAGGTGAGCAGTACTTC.

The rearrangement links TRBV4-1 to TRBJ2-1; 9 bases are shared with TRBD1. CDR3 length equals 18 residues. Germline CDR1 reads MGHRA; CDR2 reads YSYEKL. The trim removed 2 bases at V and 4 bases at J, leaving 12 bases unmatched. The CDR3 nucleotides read TGCGCCAGCAGCCAACCAATGGGGAGACAGGGGGGGTACAATGAGCAGTTCTTC. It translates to CASSQPMGRQGGYNEQFF.

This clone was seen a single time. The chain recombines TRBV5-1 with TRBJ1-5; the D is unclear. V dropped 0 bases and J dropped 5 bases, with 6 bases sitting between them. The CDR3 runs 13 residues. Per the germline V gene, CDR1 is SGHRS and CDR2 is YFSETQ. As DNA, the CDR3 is TGCGCCAGCAGCTTGGCCCCCGATCAGCCCCAGCATTTT. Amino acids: CASSLAPDQPQHF.

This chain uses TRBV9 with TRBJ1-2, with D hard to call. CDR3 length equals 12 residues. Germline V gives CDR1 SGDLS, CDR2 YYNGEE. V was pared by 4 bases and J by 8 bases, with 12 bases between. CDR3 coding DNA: TGTGCCAGCAGCCTTCCGATCGGGGGCTACACCTTC. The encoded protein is CASSLPIGGYTF.

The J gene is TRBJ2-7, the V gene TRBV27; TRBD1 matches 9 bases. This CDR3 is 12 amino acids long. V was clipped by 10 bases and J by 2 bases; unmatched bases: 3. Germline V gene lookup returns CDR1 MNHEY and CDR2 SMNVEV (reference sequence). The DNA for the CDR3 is TGTGCCACCCGGGACAGGGCCTACGAGCAGTACTTC. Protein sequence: CATRDRAYEQYF.